Each of the 16 T cell receptor beta chains below was sequenced from the same sample in a study of cytomegalovirus exposure and HLA in healthy donors. A multiplex PCR was run with 60 Vbeta primers and 13 Jbeta primers. The protocol was immunoSEQ multiplex PCR, while the TCRdb copy is restricted to in-frame clones and leaves out a portion. This repertoire shows under 65,000 clones, about 80% found once; its top ten account for approximately 2.8%. Input material: PBMCs. All receptors derive from a man between 45 and 60 years old in good health and CMV-seronegative.

This clone occurred a few times. The V call is TRBV6-4, the J call TRBJ2-3; 7 nucleotides agree with TRBD1. CDR3 size: 14 residues. V gave up 0 bases and J gave up 4 bases; unmatched junction bases: 1. Germline values: CDR1 MRHNA, CDR2 SNTAGT. The DNA of the CDR3 is TGTGCCAGCAGTGACTCAGGGGGCGCAGATACGCAGTATTTT. Its translation is CASSDSGGADTQYF.

This sequence joins TRBV11-2 and TRBJ1-2; 7 bases align to TRBD1. The CDR3 spans 15 residues. The germline V gene encodes CDR1 SGHAT and CDR2 FQNNGV. Trimming cost V 7 bases and J 3 bases; bases outside gene matches: 11. The CDR3 sequence: CASTRQGGGDYGYTF. In DNA form, the CDR3 reads TGTGCCAGCACCCGACAGGGTGGGGGTGACTATGGCTACACCTTC. Full variable domain (outside the CDR3, taken from reference TRBV11-2 and TRBJ1-2): EAGVAQSPRYKIIEKRQSVAFWCNPISGHATLYWYQQILGQGPKLLIQFQNNGVVDDSQLPKDRFSAERLKGVDSTLKIQPAKLEDSAVYLCASTRQGGGDYGYTFGSGTRLTVV.

The chain combines TRBV5-1 with TRBJ1-5, with D unresolved. This CDR3 has 11 amino acids. V lost 4 bases, J lost 7 bases, and 6 bases lay in between. Germline lookup yields CDR1 SGHRS and CDR2 YFSETQ. CDR3 in amino acids: CASSPSQPQHF. The DNA of the CDR3 is TGCGCCAGCAGCCCAAGCCAGCCCCAGCATTTT.

The chain is built from TRBV29-1 and TRBJ2-1; 7 bases map to TRBD2. CDR1 SQVTM and CDR2 ANQGSEA come from the germline V gene. The CDR3 totals 14 residues. V lost 3 bases, J lost 7 bases, and 9 bases stayed unmatched. CDR3 in amino acids: CSVERGGSSNEQFF. CDR3 coding DNA: TGCAGCGTTGAGCGGGGAGGGTCAAGTAATGAGCAGTTCTTC.

This rearrangement joins TRBV11-2 to TRBJ2-7, with D perhaps TRBD1 (5 bases). Trimming removed 3 bases at V and 0 bases at J, with 12 bases between. Germline lookup yields CDR1 SGHAT and CDR2 FQNNGV. CDR3 length equals 15 residues. CDR3 coding DNA: TGTGCCAGCAGCTTCGGCCTACAGGACTCCTACGAGCAGTACTTC. It encodes CASSFGLQDSYEQYF.

J is TRBJ2-7 and V is TRBV25-1; 8 nucleotides align to TRBD2. Germline assignment: CDR1 MGHDK and CDR2 SYGVNS. Trimming cost V 2 bases and J 6 bases; bases outside gene matches: 9. CDR3 length: 15 residues. The chain's CDR3 is CASSEPGTAGGEQYF. CDR3 sequence (DNA): TGTGCCAGCAGTGAACCCGGGACCGCGGGAGGCGAGCAGTACTTC.

This chain links TRBV11-2 with TRBJ2-7, with TRBD1 identical over 7 bases. The CDR3 contains 14 residues. The J segment lost 3 bases and the V segment lost 6 bases, leaving 8 bases of the junction unmatched. Per germline, CDR1 SGHAT and CDR2 FQNNGV. CDR3 coding DNA: TGTGCCAGCAGTCACCCGGGACAGAACTACGAGCAGTACTTC. This sequence encodes CASSHPGQNYEQYF.

This chain connects TRBV4-2 to TRBJ2-7; a weak D match, TRBD1 (5 bases). The CDR3 covers 15 residues. Germline lookup yields CDR1 LGHNA and CDR2 YNFKEQ. V shed 0 bases and J shed 4 bases, with 13 bases lying between them. The CDR3 here is CASSQEKGWWYEQYF. CDR3 DNA sequence: TGTGCCAGCAGCCAAGAGAAGGGGTGGTGGTACGAGCAGTACTTC.

Here the CDR3 DNA reads TGTGCCAGCAGCCAGCAGGGGAACACTGAAGCTTTCTTT. It codes for CASSQQGNTEAFF. This sequence joins TRBV7-3 and TRBJ1-1; tentatively, D is TRBD1 (5 bases). CDR1 is SGHTA, CDR2 FQGTGA, per germline. The V end was cut by 5 bases, the J end by 1 base, with 8 bases between. CDR3 length: 13 residues.

The chain joins TRBV10-2 to TRBJ1-1; 7 nucleotides line up with TRBD1. Per the germline V gene, CDR1 is WSHSY and CDR2 is SAAADI. This CDR3 region has 14 residues. J gave up 2 bases and V 5 bases, and 5 bases lay outside the gene matches. CDR3 DNA: TGCGCCAGCAGTAAGACAGGGCTAAACACTGAAGCTTTCTTT. Protein: CASSKTGLNTEAFF.

The CDR3 DNA follows: TGTGCCAGCAGCGAGAGGTTGTGGGGGACTAGCGAGATATTTTTGATTTTTTACGAGCAGTACTTC. Its translation: CASSERLWGTSEIFLIFYEQYF. This chain links TRBV9 with TRBJ2-7; 10 nucleotides match TRBD2. The junction had 28 bases not matched to a gene; V was cut back by 3 bases and J by 4 bases. Germline V CDR1 and CDR2: SGDLS, YYNGEE. CDR3 length: 22 residues.

This clone has a single count. The chain employs TRBV7-6 and TRBJ2-5; 12 nucleotides match TRBD2. Trimming cost V 5 bases and J 2 bases; bases outside gene matches: 6. Germline V gene lookup returns CDR1 SGHVS and CDR2 FNYEAQ. This CDR3 is 16 amino acids long. The CDR3 protein is CASSKRLAGDQETQYF. DNA of the CDR3: TGTGCCAGCAGCAAACGACTAGCGGGGGATCAAGAGACCCAGTACTTC.

The rearrangement uses TRBV5-1 and TRBJ1-1; D perhaps matches TRBD1 (6 bases). Trimming took 2 bases from V and 1 from J, leaving 9 bases between them. The V gene's germline CDR1 is SGHRS and CDR2 YFSETQ. The CDR3 is 14 residues long. The CDR3 sequence is CASSFGTQNTEAFF. In nucleotides, the CDR3 is TGCGCCAGCAGCTTCGGGACACAGAACACTGAAGCTTTCTTT.

The chain employs TRBV5-4 and TRBJ1-2; 8 bases agree with TRBD1. Germline-derived CDR1 and CDR2 are SGHNT and YYREEE (reference sequence). The V and J ends lost 4 bases and 0 bases, in that order; junction bases with no gene match: 5. The CDR3 runs to 15 residues. In DNA form, the CDR3 reads TGTGCCAGCAGCATGACAGGGGTTACTAACTATGGCTACACCTTC. Its translation is CASSMTGVTNYGYTF.

The gene calls are TRBV29-1 and TRBJ1-1, with a tentative D call TRBD1 (5 bases). With 5 bases removed from V and 0 bases from J, the gap between germline ends came to 16 bases. The CDR3 loop spans 15 amino acids. CDR1 is SQVTM, CDR2 ANQGSEA, per germline. The CDR3 is CSVPLQGGVNTEAFF. DNA for the CDR3: TGCAGCGTTCCGCTCCAGGGTGGGGTGAACACTGAAGCTTTCTTT.

V gene TRBV9 combines with J gene TRBJ2-3, with unresolved D. The CDR3 totals 12 residues. V lost 1 base and J lost 4, with 4 bases in between. Germline lookup yields CDR1 SGDLS and CDR2 YYNGEE. This chain's CDR3 is CASSVSADTQYF. The CDR3, as DNA: TGTGCCAGCAGCGTATCTGCAGATACGCAGTATTTT.